This TCR beta chain is from a study of vaccination and CD4 T cells after COVID-19. Study context: A few convalescent patients gave samples at day 14 and days 161 to 241 post-vaccination. Control cultures were supplied with a CEFX pool, an HIV-1 Nef pool, or no peptide at all.

This clonotype was found a few times. Its antigen remains unidentified. The Oncomine TCR Beta short-read assay was applied to DNA of cultured CD4+ T cells. TCRdb ran MiXCR on the PCR reads and lists one entry per CDR3 protein. The sample gives 20,000 or so distinct CDR3 sequences, 35% to 55% of which show up once; 4.1% is in the top ten. With V trimmed by 6 bases and J by 0 bases, 4 bases remained unmatched. The length of the CDR3 is 14 residues. Germline V gene data show CDR1 as SQVTM and CDR2 as ANQGSEA. Indicated time point: late sampling 161 to 241 days after vaccination in a few convalescent patients. Treatment here: roughly 11-day PBMC culture with coronavirus spike peptide pools or control peptides (ViraFEST assay). IL-2 (roughly 10 IU/ml) and peptide pools (approximately 9.8 ug/ml) were added to cultures of a few million PBMCs per well.

The chain joins TRBV29-1 to TRBJ2-7, with 11 bases that match TRBD2. The clonotype was recovered from a human donor who had recovered from COVID-19. The material was CD4+ T cells from blood, cultured in vitro, obtained about 7 months after SARS-CoV-2 vaccination. The CDR3 DNA is TGCAGCGTGGGGGGACTAGCGGACTCCTACGAGCAGTACTTC. Its protein is CSVGGLADSYEQYF.